The following is a T cell receptor (beta chain) sequence with its context. There is no known antigen for this receptor. Base qualities are missing; no much larger clone stands one base away. CDR1 LNHDA and CDR2 SQIVND were looked up in the germline V gene (reference sequence). Here V drops 8 bases and J drops 2 bases, and the junction holds 6 bases not matched to any gene. The CDR3 holds 15 amino acids from the cysteine to the phenylalanine. Here the CDR3 DNA is all that survives: 45 bases in frame from base 1. Libraries were constructed by the immunoSEQ multiplex PCR assay. For most patients, genomic DNA was isolated with the Qiagen DNeasy Blood and Tissue Kit and sent frozen to Adaptive Biotechnologies for TCR sequencing. Adaptive Biotechnologies carried out high-throughput TCR-beta CDR3 sequencing of genomic DNA for most patients. The authors processed their data as follows. TCR sequencing data for around 19 patients were retrieved from Adaptive's ImmunoSEQ software; a few other patients were processed with MiXCR and VDJtools. To correct CD4 versus CD8 sorting errors, any sequence found in both subsets at a frequency ratio below 5:1 was removed. CDR3 nucleotide sequences shared by donor and recipient were removed because the origin of these sequences could not be assigned. To count as alloreactive, a clone needed at least 2-fold expansion over unstimulated cells and a minimum CFSE-low frequency of 0.002% (template counts) or 0.001% (read counts). Clones were considered mappable if detected in sequenced pre-transplant spleen, lymph node, or MLR CFSE-low populations of the donor or recipient. The cumulative frequency of alloreactive clones was calculated as a percentage of all sequences, weighted by copy number. This is the immuneACCESS table as TCRdb keeps it, with only in-frame sequences that have V and J called. A part of the clones is gone; compared with another copy, unresolved V genes explain less than half, and the rest is unexplained. V, J and clone size derive from that table, while D and trimming were established from the DNA sequence. This sample is represented by tens of thousands of clones; 75% to 95% of them were singletons. The ten biggest clones cover under 0.55% of the sample.

These data originate in a study of graft-versus-host responses after intestinal transplantation (dated by TCRdb to about 2021). Background on the whole study: Multivisceral, liver-intestinal, or isolated intestinal transplants were received by the recipients. The cohort enrolled 20 to 30 intestinal transplant recipients, one of whom was a retransplant, and 3 patients without pretransplant specimens were excluded. Rather than being sequenced by the commercial service, samples from three later patients were sequenced in-house on an Illumina MiSeq and processed with MiXCR. A peak of at least 4% donor T cells among recipient peripheral blood mononuclear cells was the definition used for donor T cell macrochimerism. Alloreactive clones were identified by sequencing pre-transplant mixed lymphocyte reaction products and comparing these products with unstimulated pre-transplant donor and recipient T cells. Every recipient was given anti-thymocyte globulin induction, then maintenance tacrolimus and steroids for roughly 3 years. Bulk TCR-beta CDR3 sequencing was used to track graft-versus-host and host-versus-graft alloreactive T cell clones in the graft, circulation and bone marrow after intestinal transplantation.

What the study reported, not specific to this receptor: GvH clones were found in recipient bone marrow, and some of the GvH clones appeared earlier in ileal mucosa or blood, which is consistent with an intestinal mucosal origin. Peak levels of circulating GvH clones were associated with declines in HvG clones early after transplant. Patients with donor T cell macrochimerism had high GvH to HvG T cell clonal ratios in their allografts. Conclusions were limited by the relatively low number and heterogeneity of intestinal transplant patients.

This specimen's time point label, interpreted: cells obtained before transplantation from donor or recipient. CD3+CD4+ and CD3+CD8+ populations were FACS-sorted from unstimulated pre-transplant donor and recipient cells taken from spleen or lymph nodes. This TCR was sampled from a human donor who received an intestinal transplant. Specimen: unstimulated CD8+ T cells sorted from spleen or lymph node cells, collected before intestinal transplant. The rearranged segments are TRBV19 and TRBJ2-2, with 9 bases in between that match TRBD1. The DNA sequence is TGTGCCAGTGGGCCGGGACAGGGAAACACCGGGGAGCTGTTTTTT. Protein translation: CASGPGQGNTGELFF.